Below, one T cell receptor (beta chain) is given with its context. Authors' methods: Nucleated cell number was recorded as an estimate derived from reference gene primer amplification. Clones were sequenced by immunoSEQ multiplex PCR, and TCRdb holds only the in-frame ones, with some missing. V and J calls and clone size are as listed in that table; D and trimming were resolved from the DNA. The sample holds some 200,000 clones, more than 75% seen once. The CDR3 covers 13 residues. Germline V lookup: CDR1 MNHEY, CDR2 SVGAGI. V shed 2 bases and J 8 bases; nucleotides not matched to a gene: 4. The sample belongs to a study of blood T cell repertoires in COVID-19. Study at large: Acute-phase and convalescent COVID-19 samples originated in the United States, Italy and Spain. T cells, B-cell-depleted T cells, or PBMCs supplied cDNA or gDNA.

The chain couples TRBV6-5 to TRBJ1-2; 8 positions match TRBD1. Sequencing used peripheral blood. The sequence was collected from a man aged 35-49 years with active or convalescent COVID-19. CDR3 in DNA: TGTGCCAGCAGTTACGAGACAGGGGAAGGCTACACCTTC. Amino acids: CASSYETGEGYTF.